Listed below are T cell receptor delta chains from one sample, sequenced in a study of γδ T cells in repeated Plasmodium falciparum infection. TCRdb re-called clones from the multiplex PCR reads via CATT. This table has 53,000 or so delta-chain clones, roughly 2% appearing once. The sequencing input was gamma-delta T cells from blood. The receptors shown here come from a pool of human donors (malaria-infected and uninfected, not separated). CDR3s include the opening cysteine and the closing phenylalanine or tryptophan. D genes are given only for firm matches. Size values are once, few and many counts, or a class for expanded clones, and some rows have none.

D gene: -; J gene: TRDJ1; CDR3 length: 14; clone size: many; V gene: TRDV2; CDR3 protein: CACDTWGQADKLIF; CDR3 DNA: TGTGCCTGTGACACCTGGGGCCAGGCCGATAAACTCATCTTT
D gene: TRDD3; J gene: TRDJ1; CDR3 length: 20; clone size: many; V gene: TRDV1; CDR3 protein: CALGEPPSYGLGDRRGKLIF; CDR3 DNA: TGTGCTCTTGGGGAGCCCCCCTCCTACGGGCTGGGGGATAGGCGCGGAAAACTCATCTTT
D gene: TRDD3; J gene: TRDJ1; CDR3 length: 24; clone size: medium-sized; V gene: TRAV38-2/DV8; CDR3 protein: CAYRSLRLVFPPGGLRMETDKLIF; CDR3 DNA: TGTGCTTATAGGAGCCTAAGGTTAGTCTTTCCCCCTGGGGGATTAAGAATGGAAACCGATAAACTCATCTTT
D gene: -; J gene: TRDJ3; CDR3 length: 26; clone size: -; V gene: TRDV1; CDR3 protein: CALGASFLPVPYYWGISSWDTRQMFF; CDR3 DNA: TGTGCTCTTGGGGCGTCCTTCCTACCCGTGCCTTATTACTGGGGGATCTCCTCCTGGGACACCCGGCAGATGTTTTTC
D gene: -; J gene: TRDJ1; CDR3 length: 18; clone size: many; V gene: TRDV1; CDR3 protein: CALGEPTSPYCYTDKLIF; CDR3 DNA: TGTGCTCTTGGGGAACCTACGTCCCCGTACTGTTACACCGATAAACTCATCTTT
D gene: -; J gene: TRDJ1; CDR3 length: 17; clone size: many; V gene: TRDV1; CDR3 protein: CALGESLWVPTSFKLIF; CDR3 DNA: TGTGCTCTTGGGGAAAGTTTATGGGTTCCAACGTCCTTTAAACTCATCTTT
D gene: -; J gene: TRDJ1; CDR3 length: 20; clone size: many; V gene: TRDV1; CDR3 protein: CALGELSYWGRRVLADKLIF; CDR3 DNA: TGTGCTCTTGGGGAACTATCCTACTGGGGACGGAGGGTTCTGGCCGATAAACTCATCTTT
D gene: TRDD3; J gene: TRDJ1; CDR3 length: 19; clone size: many; V gene: TRDV1; CDR3 protein: CALGEPLSYWGILAHKLIF; CDR3 DNA: TGTGCTCTTGGGGAACCACTTTCCTACTGGGGGATACTAGCACATAAACTCATCTTT
D gene: -; J gene: TRDJ1; CDR3 length: 19; clone size: many; V gene: TRDV1; CDR3 protein: CALGGGLFRRELYTDKLIF; CDR3 DNA: TGTGCTCTTGGGGGGGGTCTATTCCGACGGGAGCTGTACACCGATAAACTCATCTTT
D gene: TRDD3; J gene: TRDJ1; CDR3 length: 19; clone size: medium-sized; V gene: TRDV1; CDR3 protein: CALGELRKWGIRGTDKLIF; CDR3 DNA: TGTGCTCTTGGGGAGCTACGGAAGTGGGGGATAAGGGGTACCGATAAACTCATCTTT
D gene: TRDD3; J gene: TRDJ1; CDR3 length: 21; clone size: many; V gene: TRDV1; CDR3 protein: CALGRGHPGDTRLFCTDKLIF; CDR3 DNA: TGTGCTCTTGGGAGGGGCCATCCGGGGGATACGCGATTATTTTGCACCGATAAACTCATCTTT
D gene: TRDD3; J gene: TRDJ1; CDR3 length: 21; clone size: medium-sized; V gene: TRDV3; CDR3 protein: CAFNSRHFHYWGMNIPDKLIF; CDR3 DNA: TGTGCCTTTAATTCGCGCCACTTCCACTACTGGGGGATGAATATCCCCGATAAACTCATCTTT
D gene: TRDD3; J gene: TRDJ1; CDR3 length: 19; clone size: many; V gene: TRDV3; CDR3 protein: CAFNSVGGDTSYFTDKLIF; CDR3 DNA: TGTGCCTTCAATTCCGTGGGGGGGGATACCTCGTACTTCACCGATAAACTCATCTTT
D gene: -; J gene: TRDJ1; CDR3 length: 20; clone size: many; V gene: TRDV3; CDR3 protein: CALGDFLVRVTRKKRGGLIF; CDR3 DNA: TGTGCCTTGGGGGACTTCCTAGTTCGTGTTACCCGAAAGAAACGAGGTGGACTCATCTTT
D gene: -; J gene: TRDJ1; CDR3 length: 21; clone size: many; V gene: TRDV1; CDR3 protein: CALGGTYILRTGGNYTDKLIF; CDR3 DNA: TGTGCTCTTGGGGGAACTTATATCCTACGAACGGGGGGTAACTACACCGATAAACTCATCTTT
D gene: TRDD3; J gene: TRDJ1; CDR3 length: 23; clone size: many; V gene: TRDV1; CDR3 protein: CALGELSARLPTLWGIPIDKLIF; CDR3 DNA: TGTGCTCTTGGGGAACTAAGCGCGCGGCTTCCTACCTTATGGGGGATACCAATCGATAAACTCATCTTT
D gene: TRDD3; J gene: TRDJ1; CDR3 length: 21; clone size: many; V gene: TRDV1; CDR3 protein: CALGEPNRGTYWGLYTDKLIF; CDR3 DNA: TGTGCTCTTGGGGAACCTAATAGGGGGACCTACTGGGGGTTGTACACCGATAAACTCATCTTT
D gene: -; J gene: TRDJ1; CDR3 length: 18; clone size: large; V gene: TRDV3; CDR3 protein: CAFKFPTRLGAPTDKLIF; CDR3 DNA: TGTGCCTTTAAGTTTCCTACTAGGCTGGGGGCTCCCACCGATAAACTCATCTTT
D gene: TRDD3; J gene: TRDJ1; CDR3 length: 19; clone size: many; V gene: TRDV3; CDR3 protein: CAFNAVSYLGGYRHDKLIF; CDR3 DNA: TGTGCCTTTAATGCCGTTTCCTACCTGGGGGGATACCGCCACGATAAACTCATCTTT
D gene: TRDD3; J gene: TRDJ1; CDR3 length: 18; clone size: many; V gene: TRDV1; CDR3 protein: CALGVPPWGMQYTDKLIF; CDR3 DNA: TGTGCTCTTGGGGTACCTCCGTGGGGGATGCAGTACACCGATAAACTCATCTTT
D gene: -; J gene: TRDJ1; CDR3 length: 20; clone size: medium-sized; V gene: TRDV3; CDR3 protein: CALLGEEIWGTPIYTDKLIF; CDR3 DNA: TGTGCCTTACTGGGCGAGGAAATATGGGGGACCCCTATTTACACCGATAAACTCATCTTT
D gene: TRDD3; J gene: TRDJ1; CDR3 length: 16; clone size: many; V gene: TRDV2; CDR3 protein: CACDTVGGYRSDKLIF; CDR3 DNA: TGTGCCTGTGACACGGTGGGGGGATACAGGAGCGATAAACTCATCTTT
D gene: TRDD3; J gene: TRDJ1; CDR3 length: 19; clone size: many; V gene: TRDV1; CDR3 protein: CALGNGGYWGDTGKQKLIF; CDR3 DNA: TGTGCTCTTGGCAACGGGGGGTACTGGGGGGATACGGGAAAACAAAAACTCATCTTT
D gene: TRDD2; J gene: TRDJ1; CDR3 length: 22; clone size: many; V gene: TRDV1; CDR3 protein: CALGDALGVFLPYNFYTDKLIF; CDR3 DNA: TGTGCTCTTGGGGATGCCTTGGGAGTCTTCCTACCGTACAACTTCTACACCGATAAACTCATCTTT
D gene: -; J gene: TRDJ1; CDR3 length: 22; clone size: many; V gene: TRDV1; CDR3 protein: CALGDHSKHLGPFSLYTDKLIF; CDR3 DNA: TGTGCTCTTGGGGACCATTCTAAACACCTCGGCCCTTTTTCCCTGTACACCGATAAACTCATCTTT
D gene: TRDD3; J gene: TRDJ1; CDR3 length: 22; clone size: many; V gene: TRDV1; CDR3 protein: CALGKSSQIPVLGDTLADKLIF; CDR3 DNA: TGTGCTCTTGGGAAATCTTCCCAGATACCAGTACTGGGGGATACGCTCGCTGATAAACTCATCTTT
D gene: TRDD3; J gene: TRDJ1; CDR3 length: 17; clone size: many; V gene: TRDV1; CDR3 protein: CALGERPPGDITDKLIF; CDR3 DNA: TGTGCTCTTGGGGAACGTCCTCCGGGGGATATAACCGATAAACTCATCTTT
D gene: TRDD3; J gene: TRDJ1; CDR3 length: 16; clone size: many; V gene: TRDV2; CDR3 protein: CACDSLLGNNTDKLIF; CDR3 DNA: TGTGCCTGTGACTCATTACTGGGGAACAACACCGATAAACTCATCTTT
D gene: -; J gene: TRDJ1; CDR3 length: 17; clone size: many; V gene: TRDV1; CDR3 protein: CALGELYWPGGDDKLIF; CDR3 DNA: TGTGCTCTTGGGGAACTCTATTGGCCGGGGGGGGACGATAAACTCATCTTT
D gene: -; J gene: TRDJ2; CDR3 length: 22; clone size: many; V gene: TRDV1; CDR3 protein: CALGNGSTRYANLPALTAQLFF; CDR3 DNA: TGTGCTCTTGGGAACGGGTCTACGAGATACGCAAACCTCCCGGCTTTGACAGCACAACTCTTCTTT
D gene: TRDD3; J gene: TRDJ1; CDR3 length: 16; clone size: many; V gene: TRDV3; CDR3 protein: CAFQHSLGDITDKLIF; CDR3 DNA: TGTGCCTTCCAGCATTCCTTGGGGGATATCACCGATAAACTCATCTTT
D gene: -; J gene: TRDJ1; CDR3 length: 14; clone size: medium-sized; V gene: TRDV2; CDR3 protein: CACDPLAGTNKLIF; CDR3 DNA: TGTGCCTGTGACCCGTTGGCTGGGACCAATAAACTCATCTTT
D gene: TRDD3; J gene: TRDJ1; CDR3 length: 20; clone size: many; V gene: TRDV1; CDR3 protein: CALGPSPSLWGIRSTDKLIF; CDR3 DNA: TGTGCTCTTGGGCCTTCCCCCTCTCTCTGGGGGATACGGAGCACCGATAAACTCATCTTT
D gene: TRDD3; J gene: TRDJ3; CDR3 length: 20; clone size: many; V gene: TRDV2; CDR3 protein: CACDTGWGIHETWDTRQMFF; CDR3 DNA: TGTGCCTGTGACACCGGGTGGGGGATACATGAAACCTGGGACACCCGACAGATGTTTTTC
D gene: TRDD3; J gene: TRDJ1; CDR3 length: 19; clone size: medium-sized; V gene: TRDV1; CDR3 protein: CALGGYRPYWGIQTDKLIF; CDR3 DNA: TGTGCTCTTGGGGGCTATCGTCCCTACTGGGGGATCCAGACCGATAAACTCATCTTT
D gene: -; J gene: TRDJ1; CDR3 length: 16; clone size: many; V gene: TRDV2; CDR3 protein: CACDAVGQIRSGKLIF; CDR3 DNA: TGTGCCTGTGACGCCGTTGGTCAGATACGCTCGGGAAAACTCATCTTT
D gene: TRDD3; J gene: TRDJ1; CDR3 length: 21; clone size: large; V gene: TRDV1; CDR3 protein: CALGKGILWWGIPKYTDKLIF; CDR3 DNA: TGTGCTCTTGGGAAGGGGATTCTTTGGTGGGGGATACCAAAGTACACCGATAAACTCATCTTT
D gene: -; J gene: TRDJ1; CDR3 length: 19; clone size: medium-sized; V gene: TRDV3; CDR3 protein: CACYLPTGIPRACTDKLIF; CDR3 DNA: TGTGCCTGCTATCTTCCTACGGGGATACCCCGAGCCTGCACCGATAAACTCATCTTT
D gene: TRDD3; J gene: TRDJ1; CDR3 length: 26; clone size: many; V gene: TRDV1; CDR3 protein: CALGERSSPFPRNILGDSQYTDKLIF; CDR3 DNA: TGTGCTCTTGGGGAACGTTCCAGTCCCTTCCCCCGTAACATACTGGGGGATTCACAGTACACCGATAAACTCATCTTT
D gene: TRDD3; J gene: TRDJ1; CDR3 length: 22; clone size: many; V gene: TRDV1; CDR3 protein: CALGEPIPPFNWGIGSTDKLIF; CDR3 DNA: TGTGCTCTTGGGGAACCCATACCCCCCTTTAACTGGGGGATAGGGAGCACCGATAAACTCATCTTT
D gene: TRDD3; J gene: TRDJ1; CDR3 length: 21; clone size: many; V gene: TRDV1; CDR3 protein: CALGESFLRLLGDTYTDKLIF; CDR3 DNA: TGTGCTCTTGGGGAATCATTCCTACGGTTACTGGGGGATACCTACACCGATAAACTCATCTTT